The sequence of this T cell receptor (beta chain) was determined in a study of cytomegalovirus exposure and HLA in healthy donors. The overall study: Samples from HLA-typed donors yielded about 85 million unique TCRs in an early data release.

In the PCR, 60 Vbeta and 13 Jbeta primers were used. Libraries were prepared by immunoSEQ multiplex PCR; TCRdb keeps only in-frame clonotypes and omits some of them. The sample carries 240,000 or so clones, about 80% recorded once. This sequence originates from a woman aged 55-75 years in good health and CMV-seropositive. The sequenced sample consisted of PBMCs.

CDR3 loop: CASSASSGRGDTQYF. The CDR3 bases are TGTGCCAGCAGCGCCTCTAGCGGGAGGGGCGATACGCAGTATTTT. The V gene is TRBV9, the J gene TRBJ2-3; 12 positions match TRBD2. CDR1 is SGDLS, CDR2 YYNGEE, per germline. CDR3 length: 15 residues. Losses at the gene ends were 3 bases for V and 6 bases for J; bases not matched to a gene: 5.